The rows below give T cell receptor beta chains drawn from one sample of a study of blood T cell repertoires in COVID-19. The protocol was immunoSEQ multiplex PCR, while the TCRdb copy is restricted to in-frame clones and leaves out a portion. Of approximately 180,000 clones in the sample, approximately 88% were seen once. The sample comprised peripheral blood. All receptors come from a woman in her forties or fifties with acute or convalescent COVID-19. Each CDR3 is given with its conserved first and last residue. The D gene is left open where the match is weak. The size entry is marked missing in some rows and otherwise reads once, few, many or a size class.

clone_size d_call j_call v_call cdr3_nt cdr3_aa
- TRBD1 TRBJ1-4 TRBV7-6 TGTGCCAGCAGCCGGGGACAGGGGAATGAAAAACTGTTTTTT CASSRGQGNEKLFF
- TRBD1 TRBJ1-4 TRBV15 TGTGCCACCAGCACCCTCGGACAGGCAACTAATGAAAAACTGTTTTTT CATSTLGQATNEKLFF
- TRBD2 TRBJ2-2 TRBV7-2 TGTGCCAGCAGCGCCCTCGCTAGCGGCGCCAACACCGGGGAGCTGTTTTTT CASSALASGANTGELFF
- - TRBJ2-1 TRBV3-1/TRBV3-2 TGTGCCAGCAGCCAAGGGGCGGCGGGATTGGCCTACAATGAGCAGTTCTTC CASSQGAAGLAYNEQFF
once TRBD1 TRBJ1-6 TRBV7-2 TGTGCCAGCAGCCAACAGGGGGTGGTATCACCCCTCCACTTT CASSQQGVVSPLHF
- - TRBJ2-2 TRBV2 TGTGCCAGCAGGGGGGAGGTTGCCGGGGAGCTGTTTTTT CASRGEVAGELFF
once TRBD1 TRBJ1-1 TRBV7-9 TGTGCCAGCAGATCCACAGGGGACACTGAAGCTTTCTTT CASRSTGDTEAFF
once TRBD2 TRBJ2-7 TRBV30 TGTGCCGGATCGGACGGACTAGCGGAGCTTTACGAGCAGTACTTC CAGSDGLAELYEQYF
few TRBD1 TRBJ1-5 TRBV2 TGTGCCAGCAGTGTAGACAGGGGGAAGGGTCAGCCCCAGCATTTT CASSVDRGKGQPQHF
- - TRBJ2-1 TRBV9 TGTGCCAGCAGCGACCCCTCGGACAGCTACAATGAGCAGTTCTTC CASSDPSDSYNEQFF
once - TRBJ1-2 TRBV12-5 TGTGCTAGTGGGGGCCAGGGGACGGACTATGGCTACACCTTC CASGGQGTDYGYTF
once TRBD2 TRBJ2-5 TRBV6-5 TGTGCCAGCAGGCGGGCGGGGGGGCAGCAGACCCAGTACTTC CASRRAGGQQTQYF
- - TRBJ2-7 TRBV6-2/TRBV6-3 TGTGCCAGCAGTTCCGTTCCGGTGCGAGGATACGAGCAGTACTTC CASSSVPVRGYEQYF
- - TRBJ2-2 TRBV27 TGTGCCAGCAGTCTCGGGAGCGACACCGGGGAGCTGTTTTTT CASSLGSDTGELFF
- TRBD1 TRBJ1-2 TRBV6-2/TRBV6-3 TGTGCCAGCAGTTACGGCCGGGACAGGGGTAACTATGGCTACACCTTC CASSYGRDRGNYGYTF
once TRBD1 TRBJ2-2 TRBV6-5 TGTGCCAGCTACAGGGGGCAGAACACCGGGGAGCTGTTTTTT CASYRGQNTGELFF
- - TRBJ2-3 TRBV7-2 TGTGCCAGCAACACGGAGAGATTAGCGGGCACAGATACGCAGTATTTT CASNTERLAGTDTQYF
- - TRBJ1-1 TRBV12-5 TGTGCTAGTGGTTCCTCATCGAGAACTGAAGCTTTCTTT CASGSSSRTEAFF
- - TRBJ1-6 TRBV5-1 TGCGCCAGCAGCTCCGGCGACAAGGATAATTCACCCCTCCACTTT CASSSGDKDNSPLHF
- - TRBJ1-4 TRBV7-8 TGTGCCAGCAGCTTACCGGGGGTACGGGAAAAACTGTTTTTT CASSLPGVREKLFF
- TRBD2 TRBJ2-1 TRBV19 TGTGCCAGTAGTACAGCCGGGACTAGCGGACTATACAATGAGCAGTTCTTC CASSTAGTSGLYNEQFF
- - TRBJ2-3 TRBV9 TGTGCCAGCAGCGTAGGAATGGGGGCGGCGGATACGCAGTATTTT CASSVGMGAADTQYF
- TRBD2 TRBJ2-3 TRBV4-2 TGTGCCAGCAGCCGGCGGGACACTAGCGGGGGCACAGATACGCAGTATTTT CASSRRDTSGGTDTQYF
- TRBD2 TRBJ2-1 TRBV3-1/TRBV3-2 TGTGCCAGCAGCCTCGGGACTAGCGGGAGAAATGAGCAGTTCTTC CASSLGTSGRNEQFF
- - TRBJ1-2 TRBV19 TGTGCCAGTAGAGACCAGGGACAAGGAACCTCTTCTTGCACCTTC CASRDQGQGTSSCTF
- - TRBJ1-2 TRBV6-2/TRBV6-3 TGTGCCAGCAGTTACGAGGATTACTATGGCTACACCTTC CASSYEDYYGYTF
- - TRBJ2-1 TRBV7-2 TGTGCCAGCAGAGTCCAACGTGCGTCAACTGAGCAGTTCTTC CASRVQRASTEQFF
- - TRBJ1-2 TRBV19 TGTGCCAGTAGTATGGAAGCGTATGGCTACACCTTC CASSMEAYGYTF
- - TRBJ1-1 TRBV24-1 TGTGCCACATTGATGTGGGGCTTTAACACTGAAGCTTTCTTT CATLMWGFNTEAFF
- TRBD2 TRBJ2-7 TRBV6-2/TRBV6-3 TGTGCCAGCAGCCCTAGCGGGAGAGTCCCGTACTTC CASSPSGRVPYF
- - TRBJ1-5 TRBV5-5 TGTGCCAGCAGCCCGGATGCGGGGAGCAATCAGCCCCAGCATTTT CASSPDAGSNQPQHF
- TRBD1 TRBJ1-2 TRBV29-1 TGCAGCGTTGAAGGACAGGGGGTGGATGGCTACACCTTC CSVEGQGVDGYTF
- - TRBJ1-5 TRBV12-3/TRBV12-4 TGTGCCAGCAGTTTACAGGGCACTCAGCCCCAGCATTTT CASSLQGTQPQHF